This TCR beta chain was sequenced for a study of blood T cells in healthy people across ages. The study, taken as a whole, reports: Without sorted subsets, naive and antigen-experienced compartments could not be conclusively compared. Across the age range, TCR beta diversity per million T cells fell in a roughly linear way.

PCR was performed a second time for roughly 7 to 12 cycles using a sample-barcoded 5' primer and a J-beta primer mix. TCRdb redid the calling of the 5' RACE reads with MiXCR, one entry per CDR3 protein. The sample consists of about 640,000 distinct CDR3 sequences, approximately 50% of them appearing once. Notes on this clonotype: Antigen unknown.

Trimming removed 5 bases at V and 3 bases at J, with 18 bases between. Germline-derived CDR1 and CDR2 are SGHVS and FNYEAQ. The CDR3 runs 16 residues. Input material: blood. The chain combines TRBV7-6 with TRBJ2-3; D call uncertain. This clonotype was sampled from a man aged 55 to 70 in good health. The CDR3 region has the DNA TGTGCCAGCAGCCTAATAGTCTCGGTAGGGACAGATACGCAGTATTTT. It translates to CASSLIVSVGTDTQYF.